This paragraph reports one TCR beta chain. No antigen is known for it. This sample is drawn from a study of PD-1 blockade in classical Hodgkin lymphoma. The CDR3 spans 16 residues. CDR1 is SQVTM and CDR2 is ANQGSEA in the germline V gene. Each patient's relapse followed autologous stem cell transplantation, and brentuximab vedotin exposure varied. TCRdb keeps only in-frame clones here, not all; method: immunoSEQ multiplex PCR. Of about 22,000 clones listed, 81% were seen once; the top ten hold roughly a fifth. Study-wide findings and caveats: CD8+ TCR diversity did not rise significantly by C4D1, unlike CD4+. Exclusion applied to patients who initiated nivolumab less than 1 year following ASCT. Healthy donors were reported to have higher baseline TCR diversity than newly diagnosed patients.

The TCR was taken from a human donor with classical Hodgkin lymphoma. V and J are TRBV29-1 and TRBJ2-5; D possibly corresponds to TRBD1 (7 bases). The J call is doubtful: the DNA matches TRBJ2-7 better. The sample consisted of peripheral blood mononuclear cells (PBMCs), taken before the second cycle of nivolumab. In DNA form, the CDR3 reads TGCAGCGTGGGAGGACAGGAAGGACAAACTACATACGAGCAGTACTTC. It specifies CSVGGQEGQTTYEQYF.